Shown below are 4 T cell receptor beta chains from a single sample sequenced in a study of blood T cell repertoires in COVID-19. The method was immunoSEQ multiplex PCR; TCRdb's version includes in-frame clones alone and lacks a portion of them. The sample shows 200,000 to 250,000 clones, about 83% of them seen only once. Specimen: PBMCs or T cells enriched from blood (not recorded which). The receptors here all came from a woman between 45 and 60 years old who had been exposed to COVID-19.

The chain employs TRBV7-9 and TRBJ2-2; 7 bases fit TRBD2. V was pared by 5 bases and J by 0 bases, with 6 bases of the junction left unmatched. The germline V gene has CDR1 SEHNR and CDR2 FQNEAQ (reference sequence). This CDR3 comprises 16 residues. CDR3 residues: CASSGPGGSNTGELFF. DNA of the CDR3: TGTGCCAGCAGCGGTCCGGGGGGATCGAACACCGGGGAGCTGTTTTTT.

The chain uses TRBV30 and TRBJ1-3; no reliable D call. The ends were cut back, 4 bases at V and 0 bases at J, with 7 bases in the middle. CDR3 size: 13 residues. Germline V gives CDR1 GTSNPN, CDR2 SVGIG (reference sequence). CDR3 sequence: CAWTRGSGNTIYF. For the CDR3, the DNA is TGTGCCTGGACCCGCGGCTCTGGAAACACCATATATTTT.

Only a few counts were recorded for this clone. The chain couples TRBV15 to TRBJ1-1; 10 bases line up with TRBD1. J was trimmed by 4 bases and V by 7 bases; bases with no gene match: 9. CDR1 LNHNV and CDR2 YYDKDF come from the germline V gene (reference sequence). This CDR3 contains 15 residues. In DNA form, the CDR3 reads TGTGCCACCATACGACAGGGGGCGGACGGCACTGAAGCTTTCTTT. Amino acids: CATIRQGADGTEAFF.

The chain uses TRBV28 and TRBJ1-1; no definite D call. V was clipped by 5 bases and J by 4 bases, with 17 bases between them. There are 15 residues in the CDR3. From germline, CDR1 is MDHEN and CDR2 SYDVKM. The CDR3 DNA is TGTGCCAGCAGTGATCGAGGGATTGCGGGCACTGAAGCTTTCTTT. Residues: CASSDRGIAGTEAFF.